These 8 T cell receptor beta chains were all obtained from the same sample, sequenced in a study of blood T cell repertoires in COVID-19. The data were produced by immunoSEQ multiplex PCR, yet TCRdb's version contains in-frame clones alone and is incomplete. The table has some 270,000 clones, roughly 90% seen once; the top ten hold 2.2%. Sequencing input: peripheral blood. These receptors all stem from a man aged 50 to 60 with acute or convalescent COVID-19.

This chain uses TRBV5-8 with TRBJ1-2, with 8 positions matching TRBD1. J lost 5 bases, V lost 1 base, and 13 bases had no gene match. The length of the CDR3 is 17 residues. Germline loops: CDR1 SGHTS, CDR2 YDEGEE. The CDR3 DNA reads as TGTGCCAGCAGCTTGCCCGGACAGGGTCGAGAAGAATATGGCTACACCTTC. As protein: CASSLPGQGREEYGYTF.

CDR3 amino acids: CASSLDRTYEQYF. CDR3 sequence (DNA): TGTGCCAGCAGCTTAGACAGGACCTACGAGCAGTACTTC. This rearrangement joins TRBV7-2 to TRBJ2-7, with TRBD1 as a possible D gene (5 bases). CDR1 is SGHTA, CDR2 FQGNSA, per germline. Trimming pared 1 base from V and 2 bases from J, leaving 6 bases between. The CDR3 spans 13 residues.

The V and J genes are TRBV4-1 and TRBJ2-7; 8 nucleotides align to TRBD2. This CDR3 comprises 14 residues. Per germline, CDR1 MGHRA and CDR2 YSYEKL. With 5 bases clipped from V and 5 bases from J, the junction kept 8 bases outside the gene matches. Written as DNA, the CDR3 is TGCGCCAGCAGCACGGGGGGGTTAAGGAACGAGCAGTACTTC. As protein: CASSTGGLRNEQYF.

The rearrangement uses TRBV12-1 and TRBJ2-7; TRBD2 was called by the table and not checked on the DNA. TRBV12-1 is flagged as a pseudogene. This CDR3 region has 13 residues. The CDR3 here is CASSALAGREQYF. The CDR3 DNA reads TGTGCCAGCAGCGCATTAGCGGGGCGCGAGCAGTACTTC.

This chain links TRBV6-5 with TRBJ2-7; D is uncertain. V was clipped by 5 bases and J by 5 bases, with 16 bases between them. The length of the CDR3 is 14 residues. CDR1 MNHEY and CDR2 SVGAGI come from the germline V gene. The CDR3 DNA sequence: TGTGCCAGCAGTCGGTCCTTAAACGTAGACGAGCAGTACTTC. Its protein is CASSRSLNVDEQYF.

The V and J genes are TRBV5-1 and TRBJ1-4; D is unresolved. CDR3 length equals 15 residues. Germline loops: CDR1 SGHRS, CDR2 YFSETQ. V dropped 0 bases and J dropped 4 bases, with 10 bases sitting between them. The CDR3 reads CASSLAGSFNEKLFF. CDR3 nucleotides: TGCGCCAGCAGCTTGGCGGGGTCCTTTAATGAAAAACTGTTTTTT.

This clone was found a few times. This sequence joins TRBV2 and TRBJ1-4; D gene uncertain. Per germline, CDR1 SNHLY and CDR2 FYNNEI. Trimming removed 7 bases from V and 8 bases from J, with 11 bases in between. This CDR3 has 12 amino acids. CDR3 sequence reads: CASTRAREKLFF. CDR3 coding DNA: TGTGCCAGCACCCGAGCCCGCGAAAAACTGTTTTTT. The full variable domain, with the rest looked up from reference TRBV2 and TRBJ1-4, is EPEVTQTPSHQVTQMGQEVILRCVPISNHLYFYWYRQILGQKVEFLVSFYNNEISEKSEIFDDQFSVERPDGSNFTLKIRSTKLEDSAMYFCASTRAREKLFFGSGTQLSVL.

This clone has only a few counts. This sequence joins TRBV5-4 and TRBJ1-4; D may be TRBD1 (5 bases). CDR1 and CDR2 from the germline V gene are SGHNT and YYREEE (reference sequence). V was pared by 5 bases and J by 7 bases, with 21 bases between. The CDR3 consists of 16 residues. CDR3 in DNA: TGTGCCAGCAGTCTATACCTTGGGCAGGGAGGTGAAAAACTGTTTTTT. Its translation is CASSLYLGQGGEKLFF. Full variable domain (remainder filled in from reference TRBV5-4 and TRBJ1-4): ETGVTQSPTHLIKTRGQQVTLRCSSQSGHNTVSWYQQALGQGPQFIFQYYREEENGRGNFPPRFSGLQFPNYSSELNVNALELDDSALYLCASSLYLGQGGEKLFFGSGTQLSVL.